Below are 20 T cell receptor beta chains sequenced from a single sample in a study of identical twins. MiXCR, run by TCRdb on the 5' RACE reads, gives a single entry per CDR3 protein. The table has about 520,000 distinct CDR3 sequences, around 20% seen once. The data were also submitted as part of a second study, on T cells expressing NK-cell markers.

The specimen sequenced was CD4+ T cells sorted from blood. The receptors were sampled from a young woman in good health.

This clonotype was counted only a few times. The genes are TRBV5-1 and TRBJ1-1; a weak D match, TRBD1 (5 bases). Between the trimmed V and J ends, which lost 0 bases and 7 bases, there was a span of 13 bases. The CDR3 runs to 14 residues. Germline assignment: CDR1 SGHRS and CDR2 YFSETQ. The CDR3: CASSLAGAQREAFF. CDR3 in DNA: TGCGCCAGCAGCTTGGCCGGGGCGCAGCGTGAAGCTTTCTTT.

This clonotype was seen a few times. V is TRBV5-1 and J is TRBJ2-7; TRBD2 might be the D (6 bases). V gave up 4 bases and J gave up 1 base, with 12 bases separating them. The CDR3 is 14 residues long. Germline CDR1 and CDR2: SGHRS and YFSETQ. This chain's CDR3 is CASSPIAESYEQYF. The CDR3 DNA is TGCGCCAGCAGCCCAATAGCGGAATCCTACGAGCAGTACTTC.

The table lists this clonotype with a few counts. The V and J genes are TRBV24-1 and TRBJ2-1; D not resolved. With 2 bases removed from V and 8 bases from J, the gap between germline ends came to 12 bases. CDR3 size: 14 residues. Per germline, CDR1 KGHDR and CDR2 SFDVKD. The CDR3 spells CATSDWNNGDEQFF. The CDR3 DNA reads as TGTGCCACCAGTGATTGGAACAACGGCGATGAGCAGTTCTTC.

This chain links TRBV6-1 with TRBJ1-4, with unresolved D. CDR3 length equals 15 residues. In germline, CDR1 is MNHNS, CDR2 SASEGT. V shed 7 bases and J shed 5 bases, with 17 bases lying between them. CDR3 residues: CASTTIGSLNEKLFF. The CDR3 DNA sequence: TGTGCCAGCACCACAATTGGGTCCCTAAATGAAAAACTGTTTTTT.

V is TRBV6-1 and J is TRBJ2-2; possibly TRBD1 for D (6 bases). V was trimmed by 6 bases and J by 6 bases, leaving 14 bases between them. Germline V lookup: CDR1 MNHNS, CDR2 SASEGT. This CDR3 spans 14 amino acids. The CDR3 region is CASRIQGFAGELFF. CDR3 sequence (DNA): TGTGCCAGCAGGATACAGGGTTTCGCCGGGGAGCTGTTTTTT.

The chain combines TRBV20-1 with TRBJ1-2, with 7 bases matching TRBD1. The germline gives CDR1 DFQATT, CDR2 SNEGSKA (reference sequence). Trimming at V came to 5 bases and at J to 10 bases, leaving 19 bases not matched to a gene. The CDR3 loop spans 15 amino acids. Here the CDR3 reads CSAGSPGQAVMDYTF. The CDR3 DNA reads TGCAGTGCTGGGAGCCCTGGACAGGCAGTAATGGACTACACCTTC.

As concerns this clonotype: At one boundary the junction diverges from the germline segment, which might be a read error. The chain is built from TRBV7-7 and TRBJ2-1; 10 positions match TRBD2. The CDR3 length is 15 residues. Germline CDR1 is SSHAT and CDR2 is FNYEAQ (reference sequence). CDR3 protein: CASSLMTSGYNEQFF. CDR3 sequence (DNA): TGTGCTAGCAGCTTAATGACTAGCGGGTACAATGAGCAGTTCTTC.

This chain connects TRBV5-1 to TRBJ1-2, with 9 bases matching TRBD1. The junction had 7 bases not matched to a gene; V was cut back by 0 bases and J by 7 bases. In germline, CDR1 is SGHRS, CDR2 YFSETQ. CDR3 length equals 15 residues. The CDR3 nucleotides are TGCGCCAGCAGCTTGGCGGGACAGGGAGTCAGTGGCTACACCTTC. It codes for CASSLAGQGVSGYTF.

This clonotype came up a few times. The gene calls are TRBV6-5 and TRBJ1-2, with 7 nucleotides matching TRBD1. CDR3 length equals 13 residues. The V gene's germline CDR1 is MNHEY and CDR2 SVGAGI. V shed 5 bases, J shed 4 bases, and the junction held 4 bases outside the gene matches. The chain's CDR3 is CASSNDRAYGYTF. DNA of the CDR3: TGTGCCAGCAGTAACGACAGGGCCTATGGCTACACCTTC.

The chain links TRBV28 to TRBJ2-4, with TRBD1 as a possible D gene (5 bases). Deletions cut 6 bases from V and 7 bases from J, with 10 bases between. The CDR3 length is 12 residues. Germline CDR1 is MDHEN and CDR2 is SYDVKM. The CDR3 reads CASRGPGNIQYF. The DNA for the CDR3 is TGTGCCAGCAGAGGTCCAGGGAACATTCAGTACTTC.

This clonotype appeared a few times. The CDR3 region is CASSPLPGLAGIYNEQFF. The CDR3 region has the DNA TGTGCCAGCAGCCCCCTCCCGGGACTAGCGGGGATCTACAATGAGCAGTTCTTC. This chain connects TRBV6-2 or TRBV6-3 to TRBJ2-1, with 13 bases fitting TRBD2. CDR1 MNHEY and CDR2 SVGEGT come from the germline V gene. Germline trimming cut 6 bases from V and 3 bases from J; bases unmatched to any gene: 11. The CDR3 has 18 amino acids.

This clonotype was observed at least ten times. The chain links TRBV7-9 to TRBJ1-1; D not certain. CDR1 is SEHNR, CDR2 FQNEAQ, per germline (reference sequence). V was trimmed by 4 bases and J by 5 bases, leaving 14 bases between them. This CDR3 region has 14 residues. CDR3 sequence: CASSSGYTGTEAFF. The CDR3 coding sequence is TGTGCCAGCAGCTCTGGTTACACCGGGACTGAAGCTTTCTTT.

The chain has TRBV7-8 and TRBJ2-1; TRBD2 might be the D (6 bases). Germline V gene data show CDR1 as SGHVS and CDR2 as FQNEAQ. The CDR3 is 13 residues long. The germline V and J ends were trimmed by 5 bases and 7 bases, with 12 bases remaining between them. CDR3 in DNA: TGTGCCAGCAGCCAAGACCGGGAGAATGAGCAGTTCTTC. Protein sequence: CASSQDRENEQFF.

This clonotype was detected ten times or more. The rearrangement links TRBV20-1 to TRBJ2-7, with D possibly being TRBD2 (5 bases). The CDR3 spans 13 residues. Germline assignment: CDR1 DFQATT and CDR2 SNEGSKA (reference sequence). The V end lost 1 base, the J end lost 6 bases, and 13 bases lay between the germline ends. The CDR3 is CSARVAGRGEQYF. The CDR3 region has the DNA TGCAGTGCTAGAGTTGCGGGCAGAGGCGAGCAGTACTTC.

Only a few counts were recorded for this clonotype. This CDR3 is CASSYSGTGTFGYGYTF. The CDR3 DNA is TGTGCCAGCAGTTACTCGGGGACAGGGACCTTTGGATATGGCTACACCTTC. The rearrangement uses TRBV6-5 and TRBJ1-2, with 9 positions matching TRBD1. Trimming cost V 0 bases and J 5 bases; bases outside gene matches: 10. CDR3 length equals 17 residues. Germline values: CDR1 MNHEY, CDR2 SVGAGI.

A few counts support this clonotype. The chain has TRBV12-3 or TRBV12-4 and TRBJ1-2; 9 nucleotides align to TRBD1. J lost 5 bases, V lost 2 bases, and 12 bases had no gene match. The CDR3 extends over 17 amino acids. In DNA form, the CDR3 reads TGTGCCAGCAGTTTACCCCCGGGACAGGGCTTACGGTATGGCTACACCTTC. Protein sequence: CASSLPPGQGLRYGYTF.

This clonotype was seen only once. V is TRBV5-1 and J is TRBJ1-1; D is ambiguous. V lost 0 bases and J lost 4, with 10 bases in between. The CDR3 loop spans 14 amino acids. CDR1 SGHRS and CDR2 YFSETQ come from the germline V gene. The CDR3 nucleotides are TGCGCCAGCAGCTTGGCAGGAAAAGGCACTGAAGCTTTCTTT. Its translation: CASSLAGKGTEAFF. Full variable domain (missing parts from reference TRBV5-1 and TRBJ1-1): KAGVTQTPRYLIKTRGQQVTLSCSPISGHRSVSWYQQTPGQGLQFLFEYFSETQRNKGNFPGRFSGRQFSNSRSEMNVSTLELGDSALYLCASSLAGKGTEAFFGQGTRLTVV.

The chain combines TRBV20-1 with TRBJ1-5, with a tentative D call TRBD1 (5 bases). This CDR3 region has 16 residues. CDR1 DFQATT and CDR2 SNEGSKA come from the germline V gene (reference sequence). V lost 5 bases and J 1 base, leaving 18 bases between the germline ends. In DNA, the CDR3 is TGCAGTGCTCGAGCTTGGGACGGCTTCAGCAATCAGCCCCAGCATTTT. Translated: CSARAWDGFSNQPQHF.

This clonotype was detected ten times or more. The gene calls are TRBV18 and TRBJ2-7; D unresolved. The CDR3 contains 12 residues. Looked up from germline, CDR1 is KGHSH and CDR2 is LQKENI. The ends were cut back, 6 bases at V and 7 bases at J, with 13 bases in the middle. CDR3 sequence (DNA): TGTGCCAGCTCGCCCTCGAACGCGGAGCAGTACTTC. This encodes CASSPSNAEQYF.

In this sample, this clonotype turned up a few times. This chain joins TRBV10-3 and TRBJ2-7, with D possibly being TRBD2 (5 bases). Between the trimmed V and J ends, which lost 0 bases and 4 bases, there was a span of 10 bases. CDR3 length: 14 amino acids. Germline V gives CDR1 ENHRY, CDR2 SYGVKD. CDR3 residues: CAISESSGIYEQYF. DNA for the CDR3: TGTGCCATCAGTGAGTCGTCCGGGATTTACGAGCAGTACTTC.